This TCR beta chain was identified during a study of regulatory T cells in long-lasting Graves disease. Noted time point: newly diagnosed GD, antithyroid drugs for less than 3 months. PBMCs were the source of the RNA used for TCR sequencing. Those enrolled as patients came out of an endocrinology department in Xi'an, China. Tubes containing EDTA received about 10 milliliters of drawn peripheral blood. Through Arm-PCR of CDR3 regions and iRepertoire HTBI primers, TCR beta libraries were built. In the study's own analysis: Sample data revealed about 62 TRBV and 14 TRBJ segments. TCRdb called the multiplex PCR reads again in MiXCR, with one record for every CDR3 protein. TCRdb, not the original authors, processed these V and J calls. The repertoire has around 250,000 distinct CDR3 sequences, approximately 20% of them found once; the top ten carry roughly a fifth. The sequence derives from a female donor with Graves disease. Sample: peripheral blood mononuclear cells (PBMCs), taken at new diagnosis, from a patient treated with antithyroid drugs.

Here the CDR3 reads CASSSHRVLLADTQYF. In DNA, the CDR3 is TGTGCCAGCAGTTCGCACAGGGTACTCCTGGCAGATACGCAGTATTTT. This chain uses TRBV27 with TRBJ2-3; TRBD1 might be the D (6 bases). Germline loops: CDR1 MNHEY, CDR2 SMNVEV (reference sequence). Trimming pared 4 bases from V and 4 bases from J, leaving 18 bases between. The CDR3 consists of 16 residues.